The 8 T cell receptor beta chains below come from one sample, sequenced in a study of T cell responses to AZD1222 COVID-19 vaccine. TCRdb's copy holds only in-frame clones and misses some; the assay was immunoSEQ multiplex PCR. In the table there are some 86,000 clones, about 72% of which are singletons. This specimen consisted of peripheral blood, obtained on day 0 of AZD1222 vaccination. The source of these receptors is an adult in good health.

This chain links TRBV6-6 with TRBJ2-7; 9 bases align to TRBD1. This CDR3 contains 15 residues. The germline CDR1 and CDR2 sequences are MNHNY and SVGAGI (reference sequence). With V trimmed by 6 bases and J by 3 bases, 9 bases remained unmatched. CDR3 DNA: TGTGCCAGCAGCCAAGTTGGGGACAGGGACTACGAGCAGTACTTC. It codes for CASSQVGDRDYEQYF.

The rearrangement links TRBV13 to TRBJ2-7; weak D call: TRBD2 (6 bases). Deletions cut 5 bases from V and 2 bases from J, with 22 bases between. The CDR3 consists of 17 residues. Germline V CDR1 and CDR2: PRHDT, FYEKMQ (reference sequence). CDR3 amino acids: CASSLTSDRRVPYEQYF. The CDR3, as DNA: TGTGCCAGCAGCCTTACCTCGGACCGGAGGGTTCCCTACGAGCAGTACTTC. Using reference TRBV13 and TRBJ2-7 for the parts outside the CDR3, the full variable domain is AAGVIQSPRHLIKEKRETATLKCYPIPRHDTVYWYQQGPGQDPQFLISFYEKMQSDKGSIPDRFSAQQFSDYHSELNMSSLELGDSALYFCASSLTSDRRVPYEQYFGPGTRLTVT.

This clone was detected only a few times. This rearrangement joins TRBV4-1 to TRBJ2-3, with TRBD2 identical over 7 bases. The CDR3 consists of 15 residues. Germline V lookup: CDR1 MGHRA, CDR2 YSYEKL. After removal of 5 bases from V and 2 bases from J, the junction contained 7 bases not matched to a gene. This chain's CDR3 is CASSFRDYTTDTQYF. The CDR3 DNA follows: TGCGCCAGCAGCTTCCGGGACTACACCACAGATACGCAGTATTTT.

Many counts were recorded for this clone. The chain employs TRBV24-1 and TRBJ2-5; D is unclear. Germline V lookup: CDR1 KGHDR, CDR2 SFDVKD. This CDR3 is built from 12 residues. V gave up 9 bases and J gave up 2 bases, with 9 bases separating them. As DNA, the CDR3 is TGTGCCACCCGCGGCGCGCAAGAGACCCAGTACTTC. It yields the protein CATRGAQETQYF.

This chain joins TRBV7-2 and TRBJ2-6, with 11 bases that match TRBD1. Germline trimming cut 3 bases from V and 3 bases from J; bases unmatched to any gene: 7. The CDR3 totals 18 residues. Per germline, CDR1 SGHTA and CDR2 FQGNSA. CDR3 sequence reads: CASSFAGQGGYGANVLTF. CDR3 sequence (DNA): TGTGCCAGCAGCTTTGCGGGACAGGGGGGATATGGGGCCAACGTCCTGACTTTC.

The J gene is TRBJ1-6, the V gene TRBV18; TRBD1 might be the D (6 bases). Looked up from germline, CDR1 is KGHSH and CDR2 is LQKENI. The V end was cut by 1 base, the J end by 9 bases, with 13 bases between. CDR3 length: 15 residues. CDR3: CASSPRVQGSSPLHF. As DNA, the CDR3 is TGTGCCAGCTCACCACGAGTACAGGGAAGTTCACCCCTCCACTTT. The whole variable domain, filled in from reference TRBV18 and TRBJ1-6, reads NAGVMQNPRHLVRRRGQEARLRCSPMKGHSHVYWYRQLPEEGLKFMVYLQKENIIDESGMPKERFSAEFPKEGPSILRIQQVVRGDSAAYFCASSPRVQGSSPLHFGNGTRLTVT.

This sequence joins TRBV2 and TRBJ1-4, with TRBD1 matching over 9 bases. V was clipped by 11 bases and J by 7 bases; unmatched bases: 14. This CDR3 has 15 amino acids. In germline, CDR1 is SNHLY, CDR2 FYNNEI. DNA for the CDR3: TGTGCCTGTGACAAGGGACAGGGAATAGGTGAAAAACTGTTTTTT. It is translated as CACDKGQGIGEKLFF.

The V gene is TRBV28, the J gene TRBJ2-7; 9 bases are a match to TRBD2. CDR3 size: 16 residues. V shed 2 bases and J 5 bases; nucleotides not matched to a gene: 10. Germline V CDR1 and CDR2: MDHEN, SYDVKM. The CDR3 sequence is CASSLRAGGPRHEQYF. In DNA form, the CDR3 reads TGTGCCAGCAGTTTAAGGGCGGGAGGGCCCAGGCACGAGCAGTACTTC.